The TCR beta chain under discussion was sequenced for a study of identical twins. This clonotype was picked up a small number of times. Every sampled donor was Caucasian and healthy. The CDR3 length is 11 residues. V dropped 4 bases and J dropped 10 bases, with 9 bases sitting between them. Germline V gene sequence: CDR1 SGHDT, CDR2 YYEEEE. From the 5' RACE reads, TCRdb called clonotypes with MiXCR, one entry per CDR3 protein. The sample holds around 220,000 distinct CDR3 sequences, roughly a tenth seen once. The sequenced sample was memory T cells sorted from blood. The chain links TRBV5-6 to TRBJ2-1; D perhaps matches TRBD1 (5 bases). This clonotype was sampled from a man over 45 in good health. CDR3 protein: CASSVNREQFF. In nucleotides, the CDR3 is TGTGCCAGCAGCGTAAACAGGGAGCAGTTCTTC.